Below, 21 T cell receptor beta chains from the same sample are listed, as sequenced in a study of Graves' ophthalmopathy and Graves' hyperthyroidism. Amplification from RNA transcripts yielded the TCR beta CDR3 regions. Second-round multiplex PCR came after first-round RT-PCR with HTBI primers. TCRdb re-derived calls from the multiplex PCR reads in MiXCR, one entry per CDR3 protein. This repertoire shows roughly 420,000 distinct CDR3 sequences, more than 20% found once; its top ten account for 2.5% to 3%. The material sequenced was peripheral blood. Receptors originate from a woman aged 18-29 years with stable Graves' hyperthyroidism.

This clonotype was seen many times. The chain links TRBV3-1 to TRBJ2-5; 8 nucleotides line up with TRBD1. V was pared by 2 bases and J by 5 bases, with 10 bases of the junction left unmatched. This CDR3 region has 16 residues. The germline V gene encodes CDR1 LGHDT and CDR2 YNNKEL (reference sequence). The CDR3 loop reads CASSQKMGQVYETQYF. The CDR3 DNA follows: TGTGCCAGCAGCCAAAAAATGGGACAGGTTTACGAGACCCAGTACTTC.

This clonotype was seen repeatedly, ten times or more. The chain is built from TRBV9 and TRBJ1-5; the D gene is possibly TRBD1 (5 bases). V was cut by 0 bases and J by 7 bases, with 14 bases left in between. Per germline, CDR1 SGDLS and CDR2 YYNGEE. The CDR3 consists of 15 residues. CDR3 in amino acids: CASSVGGAASQPQHF. The CDR3, as DNA: TGTGCCAGCAGCGTAGGAGGGGCCGCCAGCCAGCCCCAGCATTTT.

This clonotype occurred many times. The chain links TRBV20-1 to TRBJ2-5; D is perhaps TRBD1 (5 bases). The germline gives CDR1 DFQATT, CDR2 SNEGSKA (reference sequence). CDR3 length: 13 residues. The germline V and J ends were trimmed by 5 bases and 5 bases, with 15 bases remaining between them. This CDR3 reads CSALGRVGETQYF. CDR3 DNA: TGCAGTGCTTTAGGCAGGGTGGGGGAGACCCAGTACTTC.

This clonotype has ten or more counts. V and J are TRBV2 and TRBJ2-3; no definite D call. CDR1 and CDR2 from the germline V gene are SNHLY and FYNNEI. The V end lost 5 bases, the J end lost 1 base, and 4 bases lay between the germline ends. The CDR3 sequence is 12 residues long. Here the CDR3 DNA reads TGTGCCAGCAGTACCCGCACAGATACGCAGTATTTT. Encoded protein: CASSTRTDTQYF. Drawing the rest from reference TRBV2 and TRBJ2-3, the complete variable domain is EPEVTQTPSHQVTQMGQEVILRCVPISNHLYFYWYRQILGQKVEFLVSFYNNEISEKSEIFDDQFSVERPDGSNFTLKIRSTKLEDSAMYFCASSTRTDTQYFGPGTRLTVL.

This clonotype was recorded at least ten times. This rearrangement joins TRBV10-3 to TRBJ1-1, with D possibly matching TRBD1 (6 bases). V was pared by 10 bases and J by 0 bases, with 12 bases between. CDR1 ENHRY and CDR2 SYGVKD come from the germline V gene. The CDR3 consists of 13 residues. The CDR3, as DNA: TGTGCCACAAGACAGGAGTTGAACACTGAAGCTTTCTTT. It encodes CATRQELNTEAFF.

This clonotype came up a few times. The chain recombines TRBV6-1 with TRBJ1-2; no definite D call. This CDR3 is 13 amino acids long. CDR1 and CDR2 from the germline V gene are MNHNS and SASEGT. V was clipped by 7 bases and J by 4 bases, with 13 bases between them. The CDR3 protein is CASTSVSFYGYTF. DNA for the CDR3: TGTGCCAGCACCTCTGTCAGCTTCTATGGCTACACCTTC.

This clonotype was counted many times. The chain is built from TRBV7-8 and TRBJ1-5; D not resolved. Germline V gene lookup returns CDR1 SGHVS and CDR2 FQNEAQ. There are 13 residues in the CDR3. V was trimmed by 5 bases and J by 9 bases, leaving 14 bases between them. CDR3 region: CASSPSGLMPQHF. In nucleotides, the CDR3 is TGTGCCAGCAGCCCCAGCGGACTGATGCCCCAGCATTTT.

This clonotype was detected ten times or more. This rearrangement joins TRBV7-8 to TRBJ2-7; weak D call: TRBD1 (6 bases). V gave up 3 bases and J gave up 3 bases, with 15 bases separating them. This CDR3 contains 15 residues. Germline values: CDR1 SGHVS, CDR2 FQNEAQ. CDR3 protein: CASSFAQGRIYEQYF. DNA for the CDR3: TGTGCCAGCAGCTTCGCACAGGGCAGAATCTACGAGCAGTACTTC.

The sample holds many counts of this clonotype. This chain connects TRBV20-1 to TRBJ1-3, with D perhaps matching TRBD1 (6 bases). Per the germline V gene, CDR1 is DFQATT and CDR2 is SNEGSKA (reference sequence). The CDR3 runs 13 residues. The ends were cut back, 3 bases at V and 4 bases at J, with 10 bases in the middle. The CDR3 loop is CSASQGMGNTIYF. CDR3 DNA sequence: TGCAGTGCTAGTCAGGGGATGGGAAACACCATATATTTT.

This clonotype was counted at least ten times. The V call is TRBV2, the J call TRBJ2-5, with D tentatively TRBD1 or TRBD2 (6 bases each). Germline CDR1 SNHLY, CDR2 FYNNEI. Trimming stripped 3 bases from V and 4 bases from J, with 9 bases between. The CDR3 is 13 residues long. CDR3 bases: TGTGCCAGCAGTGACGAGGGGGGAGAGACCCAGTACTTC. It is translated as CASSDEGGETQYF.

In this sample, this clonotype turned up many times. A much larger clone lies one base from this, so it may be a read error. The chain is built from TRBV6-1 and TRBJ2-4; possibly TRBD2 for D (6 bases). Germline loops: CDR1 MNHNS, CDR2 SASEGT. The CDR3 runs to 15 residues. The CDR3 loop is CASSVWVLAKNIKYF. For the CDR3, the DNA is TGTGCCAGCAGTGTATGGGTACTAGCCAAAAACATTAAGTACTTC.

This clonotype was detected ten times or more. The chain is built from TRBV28 and TRBJ2-5; D is uncertain. The V gene lost 3 bases and the J gene lost 7 bases, with 9 bases spanning the gap. The germline CDR1 and CDR2 sequences are MDHEN and SYDVKM. CDR3 length: 12 residues. The CDR3: CASSLTYGTQYF. The CDR3 DNA sequence: TGTGCCAGCAGTTTGACTTACGGGACCCAGTACTTC.

The chain carries TRBV11-2 and TRBJ2-7; 8 bases are shared with TRBD1. CDR3 length: 15 amino acids. V dropped 4 bases and J dropped 4; count of bases not matched to a gene: 9. Germline-derived CDR1 and CDR2 are SGHAT and FQNNGV. In DNA, the CDR3 is TGTGCCAGCAGCTCGGGTGACAGGGGATATTACGAGCAGTACTTC. This codes for CASSSGDRGYYEQYF.

This clonotype was found a few times. The chain links TRBV7-2 to TRBJ1-1, with a possible D match to TRBD1 (5 bases). This CDR3 is 13 amino acids long. Germline CDR1 SGHTA, CDR2 FQGNSA. Trimming shortened V by 1 base and J by 13 bases, and 16 bases separated the two germline ends. The CDR3 nucleotides read TGTGCCAGCAGCTTAGTTAGGTGGGGGACTTATTTCTTT. Its protein product is CASSLVRWGTYFF.

This clonotype was counted ten times or more. This chain joins TRBV2 and TRBJ2-5; D not certain. This CDR3 is 11 amino acids long. Per germline, CDR1 SNHLY and CDR2 FYNNEI. Trimming stripped 10 bases from V and 5 bases from J, with 11 bases between. For the CDR3, the DNA is TGTGCCACCCTCCTCGGGGAGACCCAGTACTTC. It encodes CATLLGETQYF.

V is TRBV6-1 and J is TRBJ1-2, with D unclear. The CDR3 is 16 residues long. Trimming stripped 5 bases from V and 4 bases from J, with 20 bases between. The germline CDR1 and CDR2 sequences are MNHNS and SASEGT. The CDR3 region has the DNA TGTGCCAGCAGTCTGCCAATGGACGTCAAGGTCTATGGCTACACCTTC. Protein product: CASSLPMDVKVYGYTF.

This clonotype appeared many times. With a much larger clone just one base away, this may be a read error. CDR3 DNA sequence: TGTGCCAGCAGTCCAGGGGACACTGAAGCTTTCTTT. It yields the protein CASSPGDTEAFF. The rearrangement joins TRBV3-1 to TRBJ1-1, with a possible D match to TRBD1 (6 bases). This CDR3 is built from 12 residues. V was clipped by 6 bases and J by 3 bases, with 8 bases between them. Germline lookup yields CDR1 LGHDT and CDR2 YNNKEL (reference sequence). The complete variable domain, with remaining parts taken from reference TRBV3-1 and TRBJ1-1, reads DTAVSQTPKYLVTQMGNDKSIKCEQNLGHDTMYWYKQDSKKFLKIMFSYNNKELIINETVPNRFSPKSPDKAHLNLHINSLELGDSAVYFCASSPGDTEAFFGQGTRLTVV.

This clonotype came up many times. The chain links TRBV20-1 to TRBJ2-7; 8 positions agree with TRBD2. The CDR3 runs to 14 residues. Germline V gene data show CDR1 as DFQATT and CDR2 as SNEGSKA (reference sequence). The ends lost 5 bases at V and 4 bases at J; junction bases unmatched: 10. The CDR3, as DNA: TGCAGTGCTGATGAACGCGGGAGGACTTACGAGCAGTACTTC. Translating gives CSADERGRTYEQYF.

This clonotype was seen only a few times. This may stem from a read error, because a much larger clone lies one nucleotide away. Likely a read error: the CDR3 ends without its conserved phenylalanine or tryptophan. The J gene is TRBJ1-2, the V gene TRBV6-2 or TRBV6-3; 9 bases agree with TRBD1. Germline values: CDR1 MNHEY, CDR2 SVGEGT. The V gene end was trimmed by 4 bases and the J gene end by 2 bases; junction bases not matched to a gene: 5. The CDR3 has 15 amino acids. Here the CDR3 reads CASSSTGGTNYGYTV. CDR3 nucleotide sequence: TGTGCCAGCAGTTCGACAGGGGGAACCAACTATGGCTACACCGTC.

In this sample, this clonotype turned up many times. V gene TRBV30 combines with J gene TRBJ2-5; a possible D gene is TRBD2 (5 bases). The CDR3 extends over 16 amino acids. Germline CDR1 and CDR2: GTSNPN and SVGIG (reference sequence). Deletions cut 4 bases from V and 1 base from J, with 19 bases between. The CDR3 DNA is TGTGCCTGGACCTTCTCCAGAAGGGAGCTCCAAGAGACCCAGTACTTC. Translation: CAWTFSRRELQETQYF. Full variable domain (missing parts from reference TRBV30 and TRBJ2-5): SQTIHQWPATLVQPVGSPLSLECTVEGTSNPNLYWYRQAAGRGLQLLFYSVGIGQISSEVPQNLSASRPQDRQFILSSKKLLLSDSGFYLCAWTFSRRELQETQYFGPGTRLLVL.

This clonotype was recorded a few times. This chain joins TRBV28 and TRBJ1-5; no firm D call. The CDR3 covers 12 residues. Germline CDR1 MDHEN, CDR2 SYDVKM. V lost 6 bases and J 6 bases, leaving 9 bases between the germline ends. In DNA form, the CDR3 reads TGTGCCAGCAGCCGACGGGGTCAGCCCCAGCATTTT. Its protein product is CASSRRGQPQHF.